The 3 T cell receptor beta chains in this list originate from one sample, sequenced in a study of graft-versus-host responses after intestinal transplantation. Repertoires were generated with immunoSEQ multiplex PCR, while TCRdb's copy carries only in-frame clones and drops some. The table includes over 14,000 clones, just under 95% detected once. This specimen was PBMCs, taken 9 days after transplant. These receptors originate from a human patient who received an intestinal transplant, so some T cells may come from the graft donor.

The genes are TRBV7-8 and TRBJ2-3; D not resolved. The CDR3 sequence is 15 residues long. Germline assignment: CDR1 SGHVS and CDR2 FQNEAQ. With 8 bases removed from V and 2 bases from J, the gap between germline ends came to 17 bases. The CDR3 reads CASVKLYHITDTQYF. The CDR3 DNA is TGTGCCAGCGTCAAACTCTACCATATCACAGATACGCAGTATTTT.

Of note for this clone: The conserved final phenylalanine or tryptophan is absent from the CDR3, which likely points to a read error. The genes are TRBV28 and TRBJ2-7; 8 nucleotides match TRBD2. CDR1 is MDHEN and CDR2 is SYDVKM in the germline V gene. The CDR3 sequence is 18 residues long. V was clipped by 2 bases and J by 0 bases; unmatched bases: 12. For the CDR3, the DNA is TGTGCCAGCAGTTTAAGGCGGGAGGATCCCCAAAGCTCCTACGAGCAGTACCTC. Protein: CASSLRREDPQSSYEQYL.

The chain carries TRBV9 and TRBJ2-7; 8 nucleotides line up with TRBD1. Trimming removed 2 bases from V and 3 bases from J; junction bases left unmatched: 4. In germline, CDR1 is SGDLS, CDR2 YYNGEE. The CDR3 runs 14 residues. In nucleotides, the CDR3 is TGTGCCAGCAGCGTCGGACAGGGTCTCTACGAGCAGTACTTC. Protein sequence: CASSVGQGLYEQYF.